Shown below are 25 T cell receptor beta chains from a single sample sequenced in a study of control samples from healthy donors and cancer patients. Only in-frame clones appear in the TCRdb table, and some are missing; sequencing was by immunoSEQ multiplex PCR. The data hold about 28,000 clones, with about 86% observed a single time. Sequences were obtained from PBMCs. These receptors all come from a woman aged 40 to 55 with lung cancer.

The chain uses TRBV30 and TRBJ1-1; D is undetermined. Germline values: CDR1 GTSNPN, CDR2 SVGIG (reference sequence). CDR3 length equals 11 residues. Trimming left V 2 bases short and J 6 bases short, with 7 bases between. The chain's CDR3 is CAWSSGAEAFF. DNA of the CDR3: TGTGCCTGGAGTTCAGGAGCTGAAGCTTTCTTT.

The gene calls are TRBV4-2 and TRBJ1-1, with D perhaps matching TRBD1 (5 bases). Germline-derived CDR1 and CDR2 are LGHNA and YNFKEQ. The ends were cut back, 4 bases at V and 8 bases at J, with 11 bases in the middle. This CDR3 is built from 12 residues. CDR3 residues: CASSPPGPEAFF. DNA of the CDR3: TGTGCCAGCAGCCCTCCGGGGCCCGAAGCTTTCTTT.

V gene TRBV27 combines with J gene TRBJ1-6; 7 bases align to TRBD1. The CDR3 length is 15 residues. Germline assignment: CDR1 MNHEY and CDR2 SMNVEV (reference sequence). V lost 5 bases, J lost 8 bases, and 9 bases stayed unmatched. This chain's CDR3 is CASSRNRDSDSPLHF. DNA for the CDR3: TGTGCCAGCAGTCGTAACCGGGACAGCGATTCACCCCTCCACTTT.

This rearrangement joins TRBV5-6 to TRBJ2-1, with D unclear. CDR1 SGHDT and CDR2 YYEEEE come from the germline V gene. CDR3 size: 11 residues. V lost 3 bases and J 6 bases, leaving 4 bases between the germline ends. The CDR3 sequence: CASSYFNEQFF. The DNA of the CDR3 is TGTGCCAGCAGCTATTTCAATGAGCAGTTCTTC.

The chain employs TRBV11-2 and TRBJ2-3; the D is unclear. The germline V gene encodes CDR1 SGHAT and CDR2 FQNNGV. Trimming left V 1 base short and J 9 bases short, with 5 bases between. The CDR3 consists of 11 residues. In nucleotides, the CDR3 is TGTGCCAGCAGCTTAGGTGGGACGCAGTATTTT. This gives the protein CASSLGGTQYF.

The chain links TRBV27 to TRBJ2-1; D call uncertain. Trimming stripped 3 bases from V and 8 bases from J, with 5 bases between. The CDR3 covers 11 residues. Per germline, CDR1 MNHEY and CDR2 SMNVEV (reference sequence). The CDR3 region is CASSFAYEQFF. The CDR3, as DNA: TGTGCCAGCAGTTTCGCGTATGAGCAGTTCTTC.

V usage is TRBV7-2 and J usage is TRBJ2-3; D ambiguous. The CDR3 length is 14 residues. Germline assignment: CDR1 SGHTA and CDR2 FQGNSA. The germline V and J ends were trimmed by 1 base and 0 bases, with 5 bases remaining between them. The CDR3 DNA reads TGTGCCAGCAGCTTAGGTGTTAGCACAGATACGCAGTATTTT. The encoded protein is CASSLGVSTDTQYF.

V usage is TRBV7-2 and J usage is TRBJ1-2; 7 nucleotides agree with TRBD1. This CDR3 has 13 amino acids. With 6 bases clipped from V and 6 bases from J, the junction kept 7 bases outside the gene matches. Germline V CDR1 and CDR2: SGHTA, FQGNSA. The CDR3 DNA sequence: TGTGCCAGCAGTCGACAGGGAGGGGATGGCTACACCTTC. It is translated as CASSRQGGDGYTF.

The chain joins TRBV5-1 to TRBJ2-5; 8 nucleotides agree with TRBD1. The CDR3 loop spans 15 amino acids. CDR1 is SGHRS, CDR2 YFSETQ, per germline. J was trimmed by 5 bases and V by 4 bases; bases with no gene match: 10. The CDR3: CASSLRDQGAETQYF. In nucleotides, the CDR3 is TGCGCCAGCAGCCTACGGGACCAGGGGGCGGAGACCCAGTACTTC.

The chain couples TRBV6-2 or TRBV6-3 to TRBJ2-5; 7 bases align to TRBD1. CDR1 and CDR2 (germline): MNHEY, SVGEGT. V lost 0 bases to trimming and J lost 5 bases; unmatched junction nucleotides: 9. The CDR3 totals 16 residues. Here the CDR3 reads CASSYSFRGQIETQYF. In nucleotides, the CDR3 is TGTGCCAGCAGTTACTCGTTTAGGGGGCAGATTGAGACCCAGTACTTC.

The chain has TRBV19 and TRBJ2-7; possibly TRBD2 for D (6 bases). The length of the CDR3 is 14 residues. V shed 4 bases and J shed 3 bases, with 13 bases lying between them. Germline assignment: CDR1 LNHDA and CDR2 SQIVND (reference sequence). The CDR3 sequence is CASSTAGPGYEQYF. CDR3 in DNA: TGTGCCAGTAGTACCGCGGGACCGGGCTACGAGCAGTACTTC.

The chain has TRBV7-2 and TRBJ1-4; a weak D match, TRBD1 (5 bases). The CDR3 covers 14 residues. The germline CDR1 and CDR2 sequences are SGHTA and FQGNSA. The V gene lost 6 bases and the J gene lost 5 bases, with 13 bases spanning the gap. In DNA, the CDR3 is TGTGCCAGCAGTTCCGGGACGGCAAATGAAAAACTGTTTTTT. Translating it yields CASSSGTANEKLFF.

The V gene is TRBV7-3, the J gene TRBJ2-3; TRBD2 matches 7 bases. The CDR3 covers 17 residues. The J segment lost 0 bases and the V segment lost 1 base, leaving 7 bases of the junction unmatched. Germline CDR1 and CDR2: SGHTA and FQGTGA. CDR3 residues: CASSLKSSGESTDTQYF. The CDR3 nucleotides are TGTGCCAGCAGCTTAAAGTCCAGCGGGGAAAGCACAGATACGCAGTATTTT.

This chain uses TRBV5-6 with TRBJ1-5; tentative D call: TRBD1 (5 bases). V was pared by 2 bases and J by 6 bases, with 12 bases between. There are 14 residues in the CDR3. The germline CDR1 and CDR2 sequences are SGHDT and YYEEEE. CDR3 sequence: CASSFLGEGQPQHF. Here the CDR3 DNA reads TGTGCCAGCAGCTTTTTAGGGGAGGGTCAGCCCCAGCATTTT.

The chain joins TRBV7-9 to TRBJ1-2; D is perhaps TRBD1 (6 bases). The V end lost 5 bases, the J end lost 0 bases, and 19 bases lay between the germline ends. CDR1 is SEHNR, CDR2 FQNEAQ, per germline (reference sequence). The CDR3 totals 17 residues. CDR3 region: CASSGKMTGLPNYGYTF. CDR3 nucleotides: TGTGCCAGCAGCGGTAAAATGACAGGCCTCCCTAACTATGGCTACACCTTC.

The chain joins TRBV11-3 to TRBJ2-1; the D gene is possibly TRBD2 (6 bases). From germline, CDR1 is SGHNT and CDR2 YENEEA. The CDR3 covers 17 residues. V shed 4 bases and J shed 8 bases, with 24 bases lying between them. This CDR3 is CASSSWAAGSVSDEQFF. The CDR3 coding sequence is TGTGCCAGCAGCTCATGGGCCGCGGGGTCCGTTAGCGATGAGCAGTTCTTC.

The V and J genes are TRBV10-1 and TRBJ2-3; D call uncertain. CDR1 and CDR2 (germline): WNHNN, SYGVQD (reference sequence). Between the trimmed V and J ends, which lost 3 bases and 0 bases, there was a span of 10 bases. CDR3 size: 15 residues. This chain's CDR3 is CASSESPYSTDTQYF. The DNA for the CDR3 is TGCGCCAGCAGTGAATCTCCGTATAGCACAGATACGCAGTATTTT.

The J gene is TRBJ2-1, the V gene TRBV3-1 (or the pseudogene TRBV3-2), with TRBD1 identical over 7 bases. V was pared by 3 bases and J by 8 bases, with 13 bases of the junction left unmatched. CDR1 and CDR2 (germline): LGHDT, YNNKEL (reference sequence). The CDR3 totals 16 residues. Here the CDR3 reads CASSQGRTGWSYEQFF. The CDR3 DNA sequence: TGTGCCAGCAGCCAGGGTAGGACAGGTTGGTCTTATGAGCAGTTCTTC.

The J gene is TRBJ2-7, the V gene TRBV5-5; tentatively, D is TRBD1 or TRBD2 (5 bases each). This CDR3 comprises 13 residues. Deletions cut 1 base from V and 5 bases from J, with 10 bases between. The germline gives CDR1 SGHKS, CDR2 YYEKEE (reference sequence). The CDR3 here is CASSLSRDHEQYF. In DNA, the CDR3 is TGTGCCAGCAGCTTGTCCAGGGACCACGAGCAGTACTTC. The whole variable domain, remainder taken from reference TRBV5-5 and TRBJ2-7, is DAGVTQSPTHLIKTRGQQVTLRCSPISGHKSVSWYQQVLGQGPQFIFQYYEKEERGRGNFPDRFSARQFPNYSSELNVNALLLGDSALYLCASSLSRDHEQYFGPGTRLTVT.

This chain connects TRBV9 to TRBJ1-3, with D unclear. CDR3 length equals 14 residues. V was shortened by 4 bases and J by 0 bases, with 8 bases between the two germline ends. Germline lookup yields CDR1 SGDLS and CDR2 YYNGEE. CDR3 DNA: TGTGCCAGCAGCCCACACTACTCTGGAAACACCATATATTTT. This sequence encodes CASSPHYSGNTIYF.

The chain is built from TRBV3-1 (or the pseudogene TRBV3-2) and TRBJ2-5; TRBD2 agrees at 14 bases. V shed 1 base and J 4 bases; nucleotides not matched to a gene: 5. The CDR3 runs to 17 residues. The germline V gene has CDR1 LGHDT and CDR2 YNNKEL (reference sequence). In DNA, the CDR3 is TGTGCCAGCAGCCAAGGACTAGCGGGGGGGCCGGTAGAGACCCAGTACTTC. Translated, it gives CASSQGLAGGPVETQYF.

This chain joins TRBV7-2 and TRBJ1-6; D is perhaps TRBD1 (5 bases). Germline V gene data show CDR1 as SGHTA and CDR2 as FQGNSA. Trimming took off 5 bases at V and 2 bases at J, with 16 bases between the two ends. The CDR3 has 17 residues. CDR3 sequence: CASSLQTSGPYNSPLHF. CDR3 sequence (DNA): TGTGCCAGCAGCCTCCAAACCTCAGGGCCCTATAATTCACCCCTCCACTTT.

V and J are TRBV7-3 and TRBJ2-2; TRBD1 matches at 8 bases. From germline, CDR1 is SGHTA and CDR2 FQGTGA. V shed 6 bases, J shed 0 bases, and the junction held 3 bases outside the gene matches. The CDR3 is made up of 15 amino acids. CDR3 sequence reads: CASSTGGSNTGELFF. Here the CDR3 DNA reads TGTGCCAGCAGTACAGGGGGTTCGAACACCGGGGAGCTGTTTTTT.

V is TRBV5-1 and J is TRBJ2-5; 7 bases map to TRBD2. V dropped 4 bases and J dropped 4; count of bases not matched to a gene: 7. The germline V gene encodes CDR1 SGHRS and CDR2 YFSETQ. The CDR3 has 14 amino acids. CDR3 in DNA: TGCGCCAGCAGCCCGGGGACTACATCAGAGACCCAGTACTTC. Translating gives CASSPGTTSETQYF.

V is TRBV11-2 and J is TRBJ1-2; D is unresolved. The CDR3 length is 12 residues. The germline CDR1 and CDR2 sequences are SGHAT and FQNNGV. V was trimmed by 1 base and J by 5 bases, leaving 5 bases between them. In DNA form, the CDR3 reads TGTGCCAGCAGCTTAGGGACGTATGGCTACACCTTC. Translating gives CASSLGTYGYTF.